The 26 T cell receptor beta chains in this list originate from one sample, sequenced in a study of blood T cell repertoires in COVID-19. Profiling relied on immunoSEQ multiplex PCR, and the TCRdb table lists in-frame clones only, not all of them. The profile shows hundreds of thousands of clones, roughly 86% of them singletons. Sequencing was carried out using PBMCs or T cells enriched from blood (not recorded which). The receptors shown here come from a woman in her forties with acute COVID-19.

The chain employs TRBV23-1 and TRBJ2-7, with 8 bases fitting TRBD1. TRBV23-1 falls under the ORF class, with uncertain function. The CDR3 sequence is 15 residues long. Trimming at V came to 2 bases and at J to 3 bases, leaving 6 bases not matched to a gene. The DNA of the CDR3 is TGCGCCAGCAGTCAAGCTGCAGGGGGCTTCTACGAGCAGTACTTC. Translated: CASSQAAGGFYEQYF.

The gene calls are TRBV4-1 and TRBJ1-6; weak D call: TRBD1 (5 bases). The CDR3 extends over 17 amino acids. The V end lost 1 base, the J end lost 7 bases, and 17 bases lay between the germline ends. Germline lookup yields CDR1 MGHRA and CDR2 YSYEKL. Here the CDR3 reads CASSQGQGPVGNSPLHF. CDR3 nucleotides: TGCGCCAGCAGCCAAGGGCAGGGCCCTGTTGGGAATTCACCCCTCCACTTT.

The rearrangement links TRBV5-1 to TRBJ1-3, with D possibly matching TRBD1 (5 bases). Trimming took off 0 bases at V and 4 bases at J, with 11 bases between the two ends. Germline-derived CDR1 and CDR2 are SGHRS and YFSETQ. The length of the CDR3 is 15 residues. CDR3 bases: TGCGCCAGCAGCTTGGAATGGGGCAGCGGAAACACCATATATTTT. It specifies CASSLEWGSGNTIYF.

This clone was seen only once. The rearrangement uses TRBV27 and TRBJ1-4; D gene ambiguous. Trimming pared 0 bases from V and 5 bases from J, leaving 7 bases between. CDR3 size: 14 residues. CDR1 and CDR2 from the germline V gene are MNHEY and SMNVEV (reference sequence). CDR3 sequence (DNA): TGTGCCAGCAGTTTATCGCTCGGGAATGAAAAACTGTTTTTT. It translates to CASSLSLGNEKLFF.

The rearrangement uses TRBV5-8 and TRBJ2-7, with D tentatively TRBD2 (5 bases). The CDR3 covers 13 residues. V gave up 2 bases and J gave up 6 bases, with 12 bases separating them. Per germline, CDR1 SGHTS and CDR2 YDEGEE. For the CDR3, the DNA is TGTGCCAGCAGCTTTAGGAGGTTATTCGAGCAGTACTTC. Its protein product is CASSFRRLFEQYF.

The V gene is TRBV2, the J gene TRBJ2-1; 9 nucleotides align to TRBD1. The CDR3 is 12 residues long. The V gene's germline CDR1 is SNHLY and CDR2 FYNNEI. V lost 7 bases to trimming and J lost 15 bases; unmatched junction nucleotides: 10. The CDR3 coding sequence is TGTGCCAGCACAGGGTCGACAGGGGGGGCGTTCTTC. Translated, it gives CASTGSTGGAFF.

V is TRBV7-2 and J is TRBJ1-1; 7 bases agree with TRBD1. The CDR3 contains 13 residues. Germline-derived CDR1 and CDR2 are SGHTA and FQGNSA. The J segment lost 8 bases and the V segment lost 1 base, leaving 4 bases of the junction unmatched. The CDR3 here is CASSLEDRREAFF. Here the CDR3 DNA reads TGTGCCAGCAGCTTAGAGGACAGGAGGGAAGCTTTCTTT.

This chain connects TRBV21-1 to TRBJ2-3; the table assigns TRBD2, which was not confirmed against the DNA. TRBV21-1 is an annotated pseudogene. This CDR3 has 18 residues. The CDR3 DNA follows: TGTGCCAGCAGCGCCCGGACTAGCGGGGGGTTTTTCCGGGATACGCAGTATTTT. It yields the protein CASSARTSGGFFRDTQYF.

This chain links TRBV30 with TRBJ1-6; D is unresolved. The CDR3 runs 11 residues. Between the trimmed V and J ends, which lost 3 bases and 7 bases, there was a span of 4 bases. Germline V gene lookup returns CDR1 GTSNPN and CDR2 SVGIG (reference sequence). The CDR3 is CAWRENSPLHF. As DNA, the CDR3 is TGTGCCTGGAGGGAGAATTCACCCCTCCACTTT.

This clone was detected only once. The chain is built from TRBV5-4 and TRBJ1-1, with TRBD1 matching 7 bases. The CDR3 spans 15 residues. Germline V lookup: CDR1 SGHNT, CDR2 YYREEE (reference sequence). The V and J ends lost 3 bases and 0 bases, in that order; junction bases with no gene match: 5. For the CDR3, the DNA is TGTGCCAGCAGCTGGGACAGTTCCATGAACACTGAAGCTTTCTTT. It yields the protein CASSWDSSMNTEAFF.

This sequence joins TRBV12-3 or TRBV12-4 and TRBJ1-4, with D maybe TRBD1 (6 bases). The V end lost 5 bases, the J end lost 6 bases, and 10 bases lay between the germline ends. The CDR3 totals 13 residues. Here the CDR3 DNA reads TGTGCCAGCAGTCGCAGACAGGATGAAAAACTGTTTTTT. Amino acids: CASSRRQDEKLFF.

The rearrangement joins TRBV18 to TRBJ2-7, with a possible D match to TRBD1 (5 bases). CDR3 size: 14 residues. CDR1 is KGHSH, CDR2 LQKENI, per germline. V gave up 1 base and J gave up 6 bases, with 13 bases separating them. The CDR3 DNA reads TGTGCCAGCTCACCACAGGGGTCGGGCTCCGAGCAGTACTTC. Protein: CASSPQGSGSEQYF. The full variable domain, in which reference TRBV18 and TRBJ2-7 provide the parts outside the CDR3, is NAGVMQNPRHLVRRRGQEARLRCSPMKGHSHVYWYRQLPEEGLKFMVYLQKENIIDESGMPKERFSAEFPKEGPSILRIQQVVRGDSAAYFCASSPQGSGSEQYFGPGTRLTVT.

The chain joins TRBV27 to TRBJ1-5; 7 bases map to TRBD1. The V gene end was trimmed by 6 bases and the J gene end by 7 bases; junction bases not matched to a gene: 6. The CDR3 consists of 13 residues. Germline CDR1 MNHEY, CDR2 SMNVEV (reference sequence). CDR3 nucleotide sequence: TGTGCCAGCAGCGAGGGGGCAGGACAGCCCCAGCATTTT. This codes for CASSEGAGQPQHF.

The chain employs TRBV18 and TRBJ2-7; TRBD2 agrees at 7 bases. The germline V gene has CDR1 KGHSH and CDR2 LQKENI. The CDR3 is 13 amino acids. CDR3 nucleotide sequence: TGTGCTACCTCTTCGGGGGGAGCCTACGAGCAGTACTTC. Protein product: CATSSGGAYEQYF.

The chain combines TRBV5-1 with TRBJ2-7; D unclear. Germline values: CDR1 SGHRS, CDR2 YFSETQ. The V end lost 2 bases, the J end lost 4 bases, and 10 bases lay between the germline ends. The CDR3 consists of 13 residues. DNA of the CDR3: TGCGCCAGCAGCTTTGACAATGCGTACGAGCAGTACTTC. Residues: CASSFDNAYEQYF. Complete variable domain (other parts from reference TRBV5-1 and TRBJ2-7): KAGVTQTPRYLIKTRGQQVTLSCSPISGHRSVSWYQQTPGQGLQFLFEYFSETQRNKGNFPGRFSGRQFSNSRSEMNVSTLELGDSALYLCASSFDNAYEQYFGPGTRLTVT.

J is TRBJ2-2 and V is TRBV27, with D maybe TRBD1 (6 bases). Germline assignment: CDR1 MNHEY and CDR2 SMNVEV (reference sequence). The CDR3 extends over 15 amino acids. Trimming shortened V by 4 bases and J by 0 bases, and 9 bases separated the two germline ends. CDR3 loop: CASSWTVPNTGELFF. The CDR3 nucleotides are TGTGCCAGCAGTTGGACAGTACCGAACACCGGGGAGCTGTTTTTT.

The chain recombines TRBV25-1 with TRBJ2-5; 11 bases are shared with TRBD2. J lost 5 bases, V lost 5 bases, and 10 bases had no gene match. Looked up from germline, CDR1 is MGHDK and CDR2 is SYGVNS. The CDR3 has 16 amino acids. Here the CDR3 DNA reads TGTGCCAGCAGTATTAGCGGGGGGGCCACCCGGGAGACCCAGTACTTC. Residues: CASSISGGATRETQYF.

This clone has a handful of counts. The V call is TRBV5-6, the J call TRBJ2-7; the D is unclear. Germline V CDR1 and CDR2: SGHDT, YYEEEE. CDR3 length equals 14 residues. Deletions cut 0 bases from V and 6 bases from J, with 13 bases between. In DNA, the CDR3 is TGTGCCAGCAGCTTGGGGGTGCGGCACGTCGAGCAGTACTTC. Encoded protein: CASSLGVRHVEQYF.

This chain uses TRBV7-2 with TRBJ2-2, with D perhaps matching TRBD1 (6 bases). Germline CDR1 SGHTA, CDR2 FQGNSA. This CDR3 spans 15 amino acids. Trimming left V 3 bases short and J 3 bases short, with 11 bases between. In DNA, the CDR3 is TGTGCCAGCAGCTTGGGAACAGGGTACACCGGGGAGCTGTTTTTT. Translated: CASSLGTGYTGELFF.

This rearrangement joins TRBV12-5 to TRBJ2-5, with 7 bases identical to TRBD1. Germline V gene data show CDR1 as LGHNT and CDR2 as FRNRAP. After removal of 2 bases from V and 2 bases from J, the junction contained 8 bases not matched to a gene. CDR3 length equals 16 residues. In nucleotides, the CDR3 is TGTGCTAGTGGTTTGTACGGGGACAGTTCACAAGAGACCCAGTACTTC. It yields the protein CASGLYGDSSQETQYF.

This clone has a single count. The chain joins TRBV5-1 to TRBJ2-3, with TRBD2 matching over 14 bases. Germline-derived CDR1 and CDR2 are SGHRS and YFSETQ. CDR3 length equals 22 residues. The ends lost 1 base at V and 4 bases at J; junction bases unmatched: 20. The CDR3 nucleotides read TGCGCCAGCAGCTTGACCCGGACTAGCGGGGGGCTCCTTGGGGGCCTCTCAGATACGCAGTATTTT. Protein: CASSLTRTSGGLLGGLSDTQYF.

The chain combines TRBV10-3 with TRBJ2-7, with 13 bases lining up with TRBD2. The ends lost 5 bases at V and 2 bases at J; junction bases unmatched: 3. CDR1 is ENHRY, CDR2 SYGVKD, per germline. The CDR3 length is 15 residues. The CDR3 nucleotides read TGTGCCATCAGTACACTAGCGGGGGGGGCCTACGAGCAGTACTTC. Protein product: CAISTLAGGAYEQYF.

The J gene is TRBJ1-5, the V gene TRBV7-2; maybe TRBD1 (6 bases). Trimming removed 4 bases from V and 5 bases from J, with 12 bases in between. The CDR3 runs to 14 residues. CDR1 is SGHTA and CDR2 is FQGNSA in the germline V gene. CDR3 in amino acids: CASSYLTGYQPQHF. Here the CDR3 DNA reads TGTGCCAGCAGCTACCTGACAGGCTATCAGCCCCAGCATTTT.

J is TRBJ1-1 and V is TRBV7-9, with 8 positions matching TRBD1. There are 15 residues in the CDR3. V was pared by 2 bases and J by 4 bases, with 6 bases of the junction left unmatched. The germline V gene encodes CDR1 SEHNR and CDR2 FQNEAQ (reference sequence). This CDR3 reads CASSLNGQGRTEAFF. The CDR3 DNA sequence: TGTGCCAGCAGCTTAAACGGACAGGGTCGCACTGAAGCTTTCTTT.

The genes are TRBV5-6 and TRBJ2-1; 7 positions agree with TRBD2. Germline CDR1 and CDR2: SGHDT and YYEEEE. CDR3 length: 16 amino acids. V was clipped by 4 bases and J by 1 base; unmatched bases: 8. DNA of the CDR3: TGTGCCAGCAGCCCACTGAGGACTAGTTCCTACAATGAGCAGTTCTTC. Protein: CASSPLRTSSYNEQFF.

J is TRBJ2-1 and V is TRBV7-2; 7 bases line up with TRBD2. The junction had 8 bases not matched to a gene; V was cut back by 5 bases and J by 4 bases. The CDR3 extends over 15 amino acids. Germline V gives CDR1 SGHTA, CDR2 FQGNSA. The chain's CDR3 is CASSAWEGPYNEQFF. CDR3 nucleotides: TGTGCCAGCAGCGCCTGGGAGGGCCCTTACAATGAGCAGTTCTTC.